What follows are 30 T cell receptor beta chains derived from one specimen sequenced in a study of blood T cell repertoires in COVID-19. Libraries were prepared by immunoSEQ multiplex PCR; TCRdb keeps only in-frame clonotypes and omits some of them. The sample yields about 160,000 clones, just under 80% seen once. Source material: peripheral blood. These receptors were collected from a woman of 80 years or more with acute or convalescent COVID-19.

The chain has TRBV7-2 and TRBJ2-7; 7 nucleotides agree with TRBD1. The J segment lost 5 bases and the V segment lost 3 bases, leaving 10 bases of the junction unmatched. CDR1 is SGHTA, CDR2 FQGNSA, per germline. This CDR3 is 15 amino acids long. CDR3 coding DNA: TGTGCCAGCAGCTTGGTGGGAACAGGGGACCACGAGCAGTACTTC. Translated: CASSLVGTGDHEQYF.

The gene calls are TRBV28 and TRBJ1-2, with D uncertain. V lost 4 bases to trimming and J lost 4 bases, with 16 bases between them. The CDR3 is made up of 15 amino acids. Germline CDR1 MDHEN, CDR2 SYDVKM. The CDR3 DNA reads TGTGCCAGCAGTTCCTCAGGCGCTCGATTCTATGGCTACACCTTC. Its translation is CASSSSGARFYGYTF.

This chain links TRBV10-2 with TRBJ2-1; D call uncertain. Trimming shortened V by 5 bases and J by 5 bases, and 7 bases separated the two germline ends. This CDR3 region has 12 residues. CDR1 is WSHSY, CDR2 SAAADI, per germline. CDR3 residues: CASSPQNNEQFF. DNA of the CDR3: TGCGCCAGCAGTCCGCAGAACAATGAGCAGTTCTTC.

V is TRBV18 and J is TRBJ1-5; possibly TRBD1 for D (5 bases). Germline CDR1 reads KGHSH; CDR2 reads LQKENI. The CDR3 sequence is 13 residues long. Trimming left V 6 bases short and J 8 bases short, with 14 bases between. This CDR3 reads CASSLTWGEPQHF. The CDR3 nucleotides are TGTGCCAGCTCGCTAACATGGGGGGAGCCCCAGCATTTT.

The chain employs TRBV7-2 and TRBJ2-7; 12 bases are a match to TRBD2. V was pared by 2 bases and J by 2 bases, with 4 bases of the junction left unmatched. Germline V gene data show CDR1 as SGHTA and CDR2 as FQGNSA. CDR3 length equals 16 residues. DNA of the CDR3: TGTGCCAGCAGCTTAACAAGGACTAGCGGGACCTACGAGCAGTACTTC. It is translated as CASSLTRTSGTYEQYF.

The J gene is TRBJ1-2, the V gene TRBV5-6; the D is unclear. Germline V gene lookup returns CDR1 SGHDT and CDR2 YYEEEE. The CDR3 is 13 residues long. V lost 0 bases and J 2 bases, leaving 5 bases between the germline ends. The CDR3 is CASSLAENYGYTF. CDR3 bases: TGTGCCAGCAGCTTGGCTGAGAACTATGGCTACACCTTC.

CDR3 nucleotides: TGTGCCTGGAGGTTGAGCGAGCAGTACTTC. This sequence encodes CAWRLSEQYF. V usage is TRBV30 and J usage is TRBJ2-7; D is uncertain. CDR1 and CDR2 from the germline V gene are GTSNPN and SVGIG (reference sequence). V was pared by 3 bases and J by 6 bases, with 6 bases between. The CDR3 spans 10 residues.

The genes are TRBV14 and TRBJ1-4; no reliable D call. V lost 1 base, J lost 5 bases, and 8 bases lay in between. The germline V gene encodes CDR1 SGHDN and CDR2 FVKESK. CDR3 length: 14 residues. CDR3 in DNA: TGTGCCAGCAGCCAAGTTTCTGTGAATGAAAAACTGTTTTTT. It encodes CASSQVSVNEKLFF.

This rearrangement joins TRBV4-1 to TRBJ2-1; 9 positions match TRBD2. Germline assignment: CDR1 MGHRA and CDR2 YSYEKL. This CDR3 has 13 amino acids. J was trimmed by 13 bases and V by 3 bases; bases with no gene match: 7. The CDR3 region has the DNA TGCGCCAGCAGCCACGCCAAGACTAGCGGCCAGTTCTTC. This sequence encodes CASSHAKTSGQFF.

This clone was picked up one time. The chain combines TRBV14 with TRBJ2-3; TRBD1 matches at 7 bases. V shed 5 bases, J shed 0 bases, and the junction held 8 bases outside the gene matches. Germline CDR1 SGHDN, CDR2 FVKESK. The CDR3 consists of 16 residues. The CDR3 nucleotides read TGTGCCAGCAGCTCCCGAACAGGGGTGAGCACAGATACGCAGTATTTT. Protein sequence: CASSSRTGVSTDTQYF.

This sequence joins TRBV7-9 and TRBJ1-4, with a tentative D call TRBD1 (6 bases). Germline lookup yields CDR1 SEHNR and CDR2 FQNEAQ (reference sequence). This CDR3 spans 15 amino acids. The V end was cut by 5 bases, the J end by 7 bases, with 17 bases between. CDR3 amino acids: CASSLDGGRGEKLFF. As DNA, the CDR3 is TGTGCCAGCAGCCTAGATGGGGGCAGGGGTGAAAAACTGTTTTTT.

In this sample, this clone turned up once. The rearrangement links TRBV7-2 to TRBJ1-1; 7 positions match TRBD1. The germline V gene has CDR1 SGHTA and CDR2 FQGNSA. V shed 4 bases, J shed 1 base, and the junction held 3 bases outside the gene matches. The CDR3 contains 14 residues. This CDR3 reads CASSWTGGNTEAFF. The CDR3 DNA is TGTGCCAGCAGCTGGACAGGCGGGAACACTGAAGCTTTCTTT.

The chain recombines TRBV19 with TRBJ1-1, with 7 bases identical to TRBD1. The CDR3 loop spans 15 amino acids. J gave up 3 bases and V 7 bases, and 11 bases lay outside the gene matches. CDR1 and CDR2 from the germline V gene are LNHDA and SQIVND (reference sequence). The CDR3 nucleotides read TGTGCCAGTACCCCTTGGATAGGGGGCCACACTGAAGCTTTCTTT. Translated: CASTPWIGGHTEAFF.

This clone appeared a few times. The rearrangement uses TRBV7-3 and TRBJ1-3; D unresolved. Trimming left V 5 bases short and J 0 bases short, with 11 bases between. The CDR3 sequence is 15 residues long. CDR1 and CDR2 from the germline V gene are SGHTA and FQGTGA. The CDR3 DNA is TGTGCCAGCAGCGCCATGCGTGGCTCTGGAAACACCATATATTTT. Its protein is CASSAMRGSGNTIYF.

J is TRBJ2-5 and V is TRBV7-2; TRBD2 is a possible D gene (5 bases). The CDR3 runs to 14 residues. Germline V gene sequence: CDR1 SGHTA, CDR2 FQGNSA. V shed 1 base and J shed 4 bases, with 10 bases lying between them. The DNA for the CDR3 is TGTGCCAGCAGCTTAGGTGCTAGCAGAGAGACCCAGTACTTC. Residues: CASSLGASRETQYF. The variable domain in full, completed from reference TRBV7-2 and TRBJ2-5, reads GAGVSQSPSNKVTEKGKDVELRCDPISGHTALYWYRQSLGQGLEFLIYFQGNSAPDKSGLPSDRFSAERTGGSVSTLTIQRTQQEDSAVYLCASSLGASRETQYFGPGTRLLVL.

The V gene is TRBV19, the J gene TRBJ1-1, with a weak D call TRBD1 (5 bases). The V end was cut by 1 base, the J end by 4 bases, with 13 bases between. The CDR3 has 15 residues. Germline loops: CDR1 LNHDA, CDR2 SQIVND (reference sequence). CDR3 amino acids: CASSIGPGGLTEAFF. CDR3 DNA: TGTGCCAGTAGTATAGGGCCCGGGGGACTCACTGAAGCTTTCTTT. Supplemented by reference TRBV19 and TRBJ1-1, the full variable domain reads DGGITQSPKYLFRKEGQNVTLSCEQNLNHDAMYWYRQDPGQGLRLIYYSQIVNDFQKGDIAEGYSVSREKKESFPLTVTSAQKNPTAFYLCASSIGPGGLTEAFFGQGTRLTVV.

This clone has more than one count but fewer than ten. The chain has TRBV2 and TRBJ1-3; 10 nucleotides agree with TRBD1. J gave up 5 bases and V 6 bases, and 7 bases lay outside the gene matches. This CDR3 is 15 amino acids long. Germline V gene lookup returns CDR1 SNHLY and CDR2 FYNNEI. In nucleotides, the CDR3 is TGTGCCAGCAGGGACAGGGGGATACTACGAAACACCATATATTTT. This codes for CASRDRGILRNTIYF.

The V call is TRBV5-5, the J call TRBJ1-6; D might be TRBD1 (5 bases). CDR3 length: 15 amino acids. Germline-derived CDR1 and CDR2 are SGHKS and YYEKEE (reference sequence). V lost 0 bases, J lost 7 bases, and 11 bases lay in between. The CDR3 nucleotides read TGTGCCAGCAGCTTGGTGGTGACAGTGAATTCACCCCTCCACTTT. Protein sequence: CASSLVVTVNSPLHF. Supplemented by reference TRBV5-5 and TRBJ1-6, the full variable domain reads DAGVTQSPTHLIKTRGQQVTLRCSPISGHKSVSWYQQVLGQGPQFIFQYYEKEERGRGNFPDRFSARQFPNYSSELNVNALLLGDSALYLCASSLVVTVNSPLHFGNGTRLTVT.

This clone was observed a single time. V gene TRBV5-1 combines with J gene TRBJ2-7, with 11 nucleotides matching TRBD1. Germline CDR1 reads SGHRS; CDR2 reads YFSETQ. The CDR3 spans 16 residues. J gave up 4 bases and V 4 bases, and 10 bases lay outside the gene matches. CDR3 in amino acids: CASSRSPGQGGYEQYF. In DNA, the CDR3 is TGCGCCAGCAGCAGAAGCCCGGGACAGGGGGGTTACGAGCAGTACTTC.

This clone was observed a few times. The J gene is TRBJ2-5, the V gene TRBV5-1; 11 bases match TRBD2. Losses at the gene ends were 0 bases for V and 3 bases for J; bases not matched to a gene: 1. Germline V gene sequence: CDR1 SGHRS, CDR2 YFSETQ. The CDR3 is 15 residues long. The CDR3 DNA sequence: TGCGCCAGCAGCTTGGAGGGACTAGCGGAAGAGACCCAGTACTTC. Amino acids: CASSLEGLAEETQYF.

The CDR3: CASSLASGKYEQYF. The CDR3, as DNA: TGCGCCAGCAGCTTGGCTAGCGGGAAATACGAGCAGTACTTC. This chain uses TRBV5-1 with TRBJ2-7; 9 positions match TRBD2. The CDR3 spans 14 residues. Germline loops: CDR1 SGHRS, CDR2 YFSETQ. The trim removed 0 bases at V and 4 bases at J, leaving 2 bases unmatched.

This rearrangement joins TRBV28 to TRBJ2-5; TRBD1 matches 9 bases. This CDR3 comprises 16 residues. The ends lost 6 bases at V and 0 bases at J; junction bases unmatched: 8. Germline V lookup: CDR1 MDHEN, CDR2 SYDVKM. This CDR3 reads CASSHSGTGNQETQYF. The CDR3 nucleotides are TGTGCCAGCAGCCATTCCGGGACAGGGAACCAAGAGACCCAGTACTTC.

The rearrangement joins TRBV7-9 to TRBJ1-2; D may be TRBD1 (5 bases). Looked up from germline, CDR1 is SEHNR and CDR2 is FQNEAQ (reference sequence). The CDR3 covers 13 residues. Trimming pared 4 bases from V and 3 bases from J, leaving 9 bases between. This chain's CDR3 is CASSYQGDYGYTF. CDR3 nucleotide sequence: TGTGCCAGCAGCTATCAGGGCGACTATGGCTACACCTTC.

This sequence joins TRBV18 and TRBJ2-7; tentative D call: TRBD1 (5 bases). Between the trimmed V and J ends, which lost 4 bases and 0 bases, there was a span of 10 bases. CDR1 and CDR2 from the germline V gene are KGHSH and LQKENI. The CDR3 runs to 14 residues. The CDR3 loop reads CASSLDRNSYEQYF. The CDR3 DNA is TGTGCCAGCTCACTTGACAGAAACTCCTACGAGCAGTACTTC.

This clone was detected once. V is TRBV19 and J is TRBJ2-2, with 7 bases that match TRBD2. The CDR3 consists of 14 residues. The J segment lost 4 bases and the V segment lost 6 bases, leaving 5 bases of the junction unmatched. Germline V gene sequence: CDR1 LNHDA, CDR2 SQIVND (reference sequence). CDR3 sequence reads: CASSRTRLTGELFF. The DNA of the CDR3 is TGTGCCAGTAGCCGGACTAGACTCACCGGGGAGCTGTTTTTT.

The rearrangement joins TRBV6-2 or TRBV6-3 to TRBJ1-2; tentative D call: TRBD1 (5 bases). The V end lost 2 bases, the J end lost 6 bases, and 10 bases lay between the germline ends. This CDR3 has 13 residues. Germline values: CDR1 MNHEY, CDR2 SVGEGT. For the CDR3, the DNA is TGTGCCAGCAGTTACCAGGGTCTGGATGGCTACACCTTC. Its translation: CASSYQGLDGYTF.

The chain employs TRBV2 and TRBJ1-2; 10 bases match TRBD1. V was clipped by 9 bases and J by 5 bases; unmatched bases: 3. CDR3 length: 12 residues. Looked up from germline, CDR1 is SNHLY and CDR2 is FYNNEI. The CDR3 sequence: CASLGQGYGYTF. Written as DNA, the CDR3 is TGTGCCAGTTTGGGACAGGGGTATGGCTACACCTTC.

A few counts support this clone. V gene TRBV30 combines with J gene TRBJ2-7; D may be TRBD1 (6 bases). This CDR3 spans 13 amino acids. V was clipped by 4 bases and J by 3 bases, with 13 bases between them. Germline V gene sequence: CDR1 GTSNPN, CDR2 SVGIG (reference sequence). The CDR3 sequence: CAWKPGHFYEQYF. DNA of the CDR3: TGTGCCTGGAAACCGGGACACTTCTACGAGCAGTACTTC.

This clone appeared once. V gene TRBV19 combines with J gene TRBJ1-2; the D gene is possibly TRBD1 (5 bases). This CDR3 is 13 amino acids long. V lost 6 bases and J 5 bases, leaving 13 bases between the germline ends. CDR1 LNHDA and CDR2 SQIVND come from the germline V gene (reference sequence). CDR3: CASSAGLLYGYTF. As DNA, the CDR3 is TGTGCCAGTAGCGCGGGACTCCTTTATGGCTACACCTTC. Combining the CDR3 with reference TRBV19 and TRBJ1-2 gives the whole variable domain DGGITQSPKYLFRKEGQNVTLSCEQNLNHDAMYWYRQDPGQGLRLIYYSQIVNDFQKGDIAEGYSVSREKKESFPLTVTSAQKNPTAFYLCASSAGLLYGYTFGSGTRLTVV.

This clone showed up just a few times. The rearrangement links TRBV10-3 to TRBJ1-1; 8 bases map to TRBD1. J lost 1 base, V lost 3 bases, and 1 base had no gene match. The CDR3 contains 14 residues. The germline gives CDR1 ENHRY, CDR2 SYGVKD. CDR3: CAISEGQGNTEAFF. CDR3 nucleotide sequence: TGTGCCATCAGTGAAGGACAGGGGAACACTGAAGCTTTCTTT.